Described below is a single T cell receptor (beta chain) sequence and its context. As yet, its antigen is unknown. The sort gate was single viable CD3+CD4+CD8-CD45RO+ cells for memory CD4+ T cells. These data originate in a study of memory CD4+ T cells and cytomegalovirus serostatus. About the study: Of the healthy Belgian adults, 9 were CMV seropositive and about 24 seronegative.

Germline CDR1 is SQVTM and CDR2 is ANQGSEA. J was trimmed by 6 bases and V by 3 bases; bases with no gene match: 17. The CDR3 length is 17 residues. Study-wide results and limits: About 40% of the roughly 160 known CMV-associated TCRbeta sequences appeared in CD4+ memory.

Clones were read by immunoSEQ multiplex PCR, and TCRdb kept only the in-frame ones, dropping some. The sample holds 30,000 to 45,000 clones; roughly 85% are singletons and the top ten take approximately 5.3%. The sequence was collected from an adult in good health and CMV-seropositive. The chain recombines TRBV29-1 with TRBJ2-1; 7 bases map to TRBD2. Sample: memory CD4+ T cells from blood. This CDR3 reads CSVELAKLAVKVNEQFF. In nucleotides, the CDR3 is TGCAGCGTTGAGCTCGCAAAGCTAGCGGTCAAAGTCAATGAGCAGTTCTTC.